This T cell receptor (beta chain) appears in the sequencing data of a study of control samples from healthy donors and cancer patients. Profiling relied on immunoSEQ multiplex PCR, and the TCRdb table lists in-frame clones only, not all of them. Seen here are 100,000 to 150,000 clones, about 90% observed once, and the top ten hold about 1.8%. The V and J ends lost 7 bases and 4 bases respectively, with 13 bases between them. Germline assignment: CDR1 MNHEY and CDR2 SMNVEV (reference sequence). This CDR3 has 13 amino acids. This rearrangement joins TRBV27 to TRBJ1-1; tentative D call: TRBD1 (6 bases). This TCR derives from a young man in good health. The material sequenced was blood. CDR3 region: CASINRGGTEAFF. Written as DNA, the CDR3 is TGTGCCAGCATCAATAGGGGGGGCACTGAAGCTTTCTTT.